A single sample gave rise to the 20 T cell receptor beta chains below, sequenced in a study of response to subunit inactivated influenza vaccine. TCRdb reprocessed the RT-PCR reads with MiXCR, giving one entry per CDR3 protein. The profile covers 650,000 to 800,000 distinct CDR3 sequences, with about 14% appearing a single time and 6% to 8% taken by the ten largest. This material consisted of PBMCs from blood, taken about 14 days before vaccination. These receptors originate from a man aged 45 to 65 who received an inactivated influenza vaccine.

This chain links TRBV5-1 with TRBJ1-2; D gene unclear. Germline V lookup: CDR1 SGHRS, CDR2 YFSETQ. The CDR3 spans 14 residues. V lost 1 base and J 0 bases, leaving 7 bases between the germline ends. CDR3 protein: CASSLSLANYGYTF. The DNA for the CDR3 is TGCGCCAGCAGCTTGTCGTTGGCTAACTATGGCTACACCTTC. The entire variable domain, with the rest obtained from reference TRBV5-1 and TRBJ1-2, is as follows: KAGVTQTPRYLIKTRGQQVTLSCSPISGHRSVSWYQQTPGQGLQFLFEYFSETQRNKGNFPGRFSGRQFSNSRSEMNVSTLELGDSALYLCASSLSLANYGYTFGSGTRLTVV.

The V gene is TRBV4-3, the J gene TRBJ2-5, with TRBD1 matching over 10 bases. From germline, CDR1 is LGHNA and CDR2 YSLEER. V shed 2 bases, J shed 5 bases, and the junction held 11 bases outside the gene matches. This CDR3 is built from 17 residues. As DNA, the CDR3 is TGCGCCAGCAGCCAATCGCGTCAACCGGGACAGGGGGAGACCCAGTACTTC. Translated, it gives CASSQSRQPGQGETQYF.

V usage is TRBV6-2 or TRBV6-3 and J usage is TRBJ1-1; D is uncertain. Deletions cut 5 bases from V and 8 bases from J, with 18 bases between. The CDR3 runs 14 residues. CDR1 MNHEY and CDR2 SVGEGT come from the germline V gene. The CDR3 DNA follows: TGTGCCAGCAGTCGCAGAACTGTGACGGAGGAAGCTTTCTTT. This codes for CASSRRTVTEEAFF.

This clonotype was seen many times. The chain couples TRBV5-1 to TRBJ2-3, with 7 bases identical to TRBD1. CDR1 SGHRS and CDR2 YFSETQ come from the germline V gene. This CDR3 is 14 amino acids long. Unmatched junction bases numbered 2, after V lost 2 bases and J lost 2 bases. The CDR3 nucleotides read TGCGCCAGCAGCTTTGGACAGGTCACAGATACGCAGTATTTT. It encodes CASSFGQVTDTQYF.

The genes are TRBV18 and TRBJ2-2; D may correspond to TRBD1 or TRBD2 (5 bases each). The CDR3 is 12 amino acids. Trimming took 6 bases from V and 7 from J, leaving 9 bases between them. Germline V gives CDR1 KGHSH, CDR2 LQKENI. The CDR3 loop reads CASSRDVGELFF. The CDR3 DNA sequence: TGTGCCAGCTCCCGGGACGTCGGGGAGCTGTTTTTT.

The gene calls are TRBV12-3 or TRBV12-4 and TRBJ2-1; 8 positions agree with TRBD2. The J segment lost 6 bases and the V segment lost 2 bases, leaving 3 bases of the junction unmatched. The CDR3 covers 14 residues. DNA for the CDR3: TGTGCCAGCAGTTTACGGGGGGGCCGCAATGAGCAGTTCTTC. This encodes CASSLRGGRNEQFF.

The chain carries TRBV5-1 and TRBJ2-1, with 8 bases lining up with TRBD1. Trimming took 7 bases from V and 7 from J; bases not matched to a gene: 10. Germline V gene lookup returns CDR1 SGHRS and CDR2 YFSETQ. This CDR3 comprises 14 residues. CDR3 sequence (DNA): TGCGCCAGCGAACCGGGACAGGTCCGTAATGAGCAGTTCTTC. Amino acids: CASEPGQVRNEQFF. Complete variable domain (other parts from reference TRBV5-1 and TRBJ2-1): KAGVTQTPRYLIKTRGQQVTLSCSPISGHRSVSWYQQTPGQGLQFLFEYFSETQRNKGNFPGRFSGRQFSNSRSEMNVSTLELGDSALYLCASEPGQVRNEQFFGPGTRLTVL.

This chain joins TRBV7-9 and TRBJ1-2; D remains ambiguous. Germline lookup yields CDR1 SEHNR and CDR2 FQNEAQ (reference sequence). The CDR3 covers 14 residues. V dropped 7 bases and J dropped 1 base, with 13 bases sitting between them. CDR3 sequence: CASTEGRFNYGYTF. The CDR3 DNA sequence: TGTGCCAGCACCGAAGGACGGTTTAACTATGGCTACACCTTC.

V and J are TRBV7-6 and TRBJ2-2; 9 bases map to TRBD1. The CDR3 spans 16 residues. Germline V gives CDR1 SGHVS, CDR2 FNYEAQ. V lost 1 base to trimming and J lost 6 bases; unmatched junction nucleotides: 6. The CDR3 reads CASSLERTGVSGELFF. The CDR3 DNA reads as TGTGCCAGCAGCTTAGAGCGGACAGGGGTTTCCGGGGAGCTGTTTTTT.

This chain connects TRBV4-1 to TRBJ1-6; D is ambiguous. The CDR3 loop spans 14 amino acids. Germline CDR1 MGHRA, CDR2 YSYEKL. V lost 4 bases and J 9 bases, leaving 13 bases between the germline ends. The CDR3 sequence: CASSPTGSASPLHF. DNA for the CDR3: TGCGCCAGCAGCCCCACGGGGAGCGCTTCACCCCTCCACTTT.

The chain has TRBV6-5 and TRBJ2-5, with TRBD1 as a possible D gene (6 bases). The CDR3 contains 15 residues. Deletions cut 4 bases from V and 7 bases from J, with 19 bases between. Germline CDR1 MNHEY, CDR2 SVGAGI. The CDR3 loop is CASSFIRQVEVTQYF. The CDR3 nucleotides are TGTGCCAGCAGTTTCATCAGACAGGTAGAGGTGACCCAGTACTTC.

This clonotype has more than one count but fewer than ten. The V and J genes are TRBV3-1 and TRBJ1-3; D call uncertain. The ends were cut back, 1 base at V and 0 bases at J, with 13 bases in the middle. This CDR3 contains 17 residues. Per germline, CDR1 LGHDT and CDR2 YNNKEL (reference sequence). CDR3 protein: CASSQVTGPYSGNTIYF. As DNA, the CDR3 is TGTGCCAGCAGCCAAGTCACCGGGCCATACTCTGGAAACACCATATATTTT.

As concerns this clonotype: A much larger clone sits a single nucleotide away, making a read error possible. The genes are TRBV27 and TRBJ1-2; the D is unclear. Germline V gene sequence: CDR1 MNHEY, CDR2 SMNVEV (reference sequence). The CDR3 is made up of 15 amino acids. The germline V and J ends were trimmed by 8 bases and 8 bases, with 24 bases remaining between them. The CDR3 region is CASGLASRSIYGYTF. The CDR3 DNA is TGTGCCAGCGGTCTGGCCTCCCGGAGTATCTACGGCTACACCTTC.

The chain carries TRBV12-3 or TRBV12-4 and TRBJ1-4; no definite D call. The V end was cut by 5 bases, the J end by 12 bases, with 16 bases between. This CDR3 is 13 amino acids long. DNA of the CDR3: TGTGCCAGCAGTCCCTGGACCGCTGGGGAACTGTTTTTT. It translates to CASSPWTAGELFF.

There are a few counts of this clonotype. V gene TRBV7-9 combines with J gene TRBJ1-6; D gene uncertain. Trimming took off 3 bases at V and 5 bases at J, with 5 bases between the two ends. CDR1 and CDR2 from the germline V gene are SEHNR and FQNEAQ (reference sequence). CDR3 size: 13 residues. CDR3 nucleotides: TGTGCCAGCAGCTTCCAGAATAATTCACCCCTCCACTTT. Protein product: CASSFQNNSPLHF.

This clonotype has a handful of counts. The V call is TRBV20-1, the J call TRBJ2-1, with 15 positions matching TRBD2. Unmatched junction bases numbered 7, after V lost 7 bases and J lost 9 bases. This CDR3 is 14 amino acids long. Germline values: CDR1 DFQATT, CDR2 SNEGSKA (reference sequence). The CDR3 region is CSVGLAGGPPEQFF. CDR3 bases: TGCAGTGTCGGACTAGCGGGAGGGCCCCCTGAGCAGTTCTTC.

The chain couples TRBV6-1 to TRBJ2-5, with 7 bases aligning to TRBD1. V gave up 6 bases and J gave up 2 bases; unmatched junction bases: 12. This CDR3 has 16 amino acids. Per the germline V gene, CDR1 is MNHNS and CDR2 is SASEGT. This chain's CDR3 is CASSPTYRGVQETQYF. DNA for the CDR3: TGTGCCAGCAGCCCTACCTACAGGGGTGTTCAAGAGACCCAGTACTTC.

The genes are TRBV20-1 and TRBJ1-2; D is unresolved. The CDR3 loop spans 13 amino acids. Looked up from germline, CDR1 is DFQATT and CDR2 is SNEGSKA (reference sequence). V was cut by 1 base and J by 4 bases, with 10 bases left in between. The CDR3 DNA reads as TGCAGTGCTAGAGTCCCGGACGCCTATGGCTACACCTTC. This gives the protein CSARVPDAYGYTF.

This clonotype showed up many times. The V and J genes are TRBV29-1 and TRBJ2-2; D possibly corresponds to TRBD2 (5 bases). This CDR3 comprises 14 residues. Germline-derived CDR1 and CDR2 are SQVTM and ANQGSEA. V dropped 5 bases and J dropped 1 base, with 11 bases sitting between them. Written as DNA, the CDR3 is TGCAGCGTTAGAGGACTCCAGAACACCGGGGAGCTGTTTTTT. Protein product: CSVRGLQNTGELFF.

Regarding this clonotype: Mismatch with germline at one junction end may stem from a read error. This chain joins TRBV6-2 or TRBV6-3 and TRBJ2-2; perhaps TRBD1 as D (6 bases). Germline V gives CDR1 MNHEY, CDR2 SVGEGT. There are 15 residues in the CDR3. The CDR3: CASSFPGVNIGELFF. The CDR3 nucleotides are TGTGCCAGCAGTTTTCCAGGGGTGAACATCGGGGAGCTGTTTTTT.